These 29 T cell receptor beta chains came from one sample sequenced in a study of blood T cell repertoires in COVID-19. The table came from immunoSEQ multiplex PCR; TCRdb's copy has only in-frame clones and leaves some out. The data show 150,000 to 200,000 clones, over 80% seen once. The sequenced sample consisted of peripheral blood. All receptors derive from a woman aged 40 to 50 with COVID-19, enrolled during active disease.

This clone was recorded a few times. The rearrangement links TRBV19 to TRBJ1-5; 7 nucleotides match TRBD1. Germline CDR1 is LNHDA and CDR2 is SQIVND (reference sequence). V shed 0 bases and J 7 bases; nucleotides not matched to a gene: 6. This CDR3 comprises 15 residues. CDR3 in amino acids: CASSIDTGVGQPQHF. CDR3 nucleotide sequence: TGTGCCAGTAGTATAGACACAGGGGTGGGCCAGCCCCAGCATTTT.

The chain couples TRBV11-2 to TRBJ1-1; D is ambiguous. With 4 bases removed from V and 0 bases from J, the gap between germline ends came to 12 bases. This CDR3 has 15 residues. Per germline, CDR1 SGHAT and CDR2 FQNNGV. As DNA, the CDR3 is TGTGCCAGCAGCTCGGTCGACCGGGTGAACACTGAAGCTTTCTTT. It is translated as CASSSVDRVNTEAFF.

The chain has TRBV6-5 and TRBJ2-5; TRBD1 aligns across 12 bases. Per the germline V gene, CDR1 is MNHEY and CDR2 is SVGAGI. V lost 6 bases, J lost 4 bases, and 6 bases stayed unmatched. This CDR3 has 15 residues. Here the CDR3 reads CASRDRDRGLETQYF. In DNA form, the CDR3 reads TGTGCCAGCAGGGACCGGGACAGGGGGCTAGAGACCCAGTACTTC.

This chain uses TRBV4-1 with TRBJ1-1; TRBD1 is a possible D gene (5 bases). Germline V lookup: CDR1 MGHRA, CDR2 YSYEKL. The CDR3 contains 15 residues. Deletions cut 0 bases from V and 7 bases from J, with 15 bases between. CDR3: CASSQDRGWGGEAFF. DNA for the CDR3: TGCGCCAGCAGCCAAGATAGGGGTTGGGGCGGTGAAGCTTTCTTT.

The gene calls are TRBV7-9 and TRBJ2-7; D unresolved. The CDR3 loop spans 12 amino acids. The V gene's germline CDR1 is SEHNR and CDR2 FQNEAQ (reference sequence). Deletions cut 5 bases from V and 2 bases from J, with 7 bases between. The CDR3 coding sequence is TGTGCCAGCAGCGAACATCCCTACGAGCAGTACTTC. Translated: CASSEHPYEQYF.

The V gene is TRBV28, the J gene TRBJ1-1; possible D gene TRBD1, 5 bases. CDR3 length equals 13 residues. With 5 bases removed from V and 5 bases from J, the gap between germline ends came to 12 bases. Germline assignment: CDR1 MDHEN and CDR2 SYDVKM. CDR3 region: CASSLDSLTEAFF. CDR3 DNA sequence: TGTGCCAGCAGTCTAGACAGCCTGACTGAAGCTTTCTTT.

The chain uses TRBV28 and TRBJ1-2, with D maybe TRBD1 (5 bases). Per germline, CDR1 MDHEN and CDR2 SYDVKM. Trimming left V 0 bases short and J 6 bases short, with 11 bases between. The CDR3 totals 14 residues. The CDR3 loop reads CASSLWQGSHGYTF. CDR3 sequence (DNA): TGTGCCAGCAGTTTATGGCAGGGATCGCATGGCTACACCTTC.

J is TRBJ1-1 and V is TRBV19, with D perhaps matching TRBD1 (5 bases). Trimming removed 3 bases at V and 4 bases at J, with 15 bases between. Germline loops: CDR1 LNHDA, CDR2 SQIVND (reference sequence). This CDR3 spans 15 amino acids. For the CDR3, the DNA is TGTGCCAGTAGTATTTTGCAGGGATCAAGCACTGAAGCTTTCTTT. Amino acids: CASSILQGSSTEAFF.

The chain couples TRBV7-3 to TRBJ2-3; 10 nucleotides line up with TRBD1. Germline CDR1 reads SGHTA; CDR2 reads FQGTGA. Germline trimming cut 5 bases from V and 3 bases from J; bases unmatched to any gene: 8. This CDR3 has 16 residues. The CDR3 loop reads CASSLRRTGGTDTQYF. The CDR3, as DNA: TGTGCCAGCAGCCTACGTCGGACAGGGGGGACAGATACGCAGTATTTT.

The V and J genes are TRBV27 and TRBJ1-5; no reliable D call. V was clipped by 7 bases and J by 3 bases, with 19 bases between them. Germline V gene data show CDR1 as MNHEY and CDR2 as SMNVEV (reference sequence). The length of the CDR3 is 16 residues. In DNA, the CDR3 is TGTGCCAGCATGAAAAACCGCAGGCAAACCAATCAGCCCCAGCATTTT. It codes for CASMKNRRQTNQPQHF.

CDR3: CASSFRVVKDEQFF. CDR3 bases: TGTGCCAGCAGCTTCAGGGTTGTGAAGGATGAGCAGTTCTTC. The V and J genes are TRBV7-2 and TRBJ2-1; maybe TRBD1 (5 bases). The germline CDR1 and CDR2 sequences are SGHTA and FQGNSA. V gave up 3 bases and J gave up 8 bases, with 14 bases separating them. The CDR3 is 14 residues long.

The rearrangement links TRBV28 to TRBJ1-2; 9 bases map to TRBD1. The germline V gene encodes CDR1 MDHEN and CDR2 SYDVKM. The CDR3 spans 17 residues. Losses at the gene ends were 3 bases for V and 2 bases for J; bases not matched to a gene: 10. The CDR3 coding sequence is TGTGCCAGCAGTTTGGGTGACAGGGGGTGGGGGAACTATGGCTACACCTTC. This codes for CASSLGDRGWGNYGYTF.

CDR3 in DNA: TGTGCCAGCTCCGGCCAGGGGCCGGGCACTGAAGCTTTCTTT. This sequence encodes CASSGQGPGTEAFF. The gene calls are TRBV5-6 and TRBJ1-1; weak D call: TRBD1 (6 bases). V gave up 7 bases and J gave up 4 bases, with 17 bases separating them. CDR1 is SGHDT, CDR2 YYEEEE, per germline. The CDR3 length is 14 residues.

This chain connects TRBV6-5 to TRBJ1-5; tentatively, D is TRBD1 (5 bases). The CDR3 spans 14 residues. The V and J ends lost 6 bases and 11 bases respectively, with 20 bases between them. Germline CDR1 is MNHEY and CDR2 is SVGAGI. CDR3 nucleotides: TGTGCCAGCAGCGCTAAACGGGGGTTATCAGCCCAGCATTTT. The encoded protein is CASSAKRGLSAQHF.

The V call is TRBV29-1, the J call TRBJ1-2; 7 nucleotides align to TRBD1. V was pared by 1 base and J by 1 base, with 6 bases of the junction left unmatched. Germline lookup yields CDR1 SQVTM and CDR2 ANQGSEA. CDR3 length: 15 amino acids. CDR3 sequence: CSVEGGQGVNYGYTF. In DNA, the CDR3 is TGCAGCGTTGAAGGAGGGCAGGGGGTTAACTATGGCTACACCTTC.

CDR3 protein: CASSQVEGNQPQHF. In DNA, the CDR3 is TGTGCCAGCAGCCAAGTAGAGGGCAATCAGCCCCAGCATTTT. This chain uses TRBV3-1 (or the pseudogene TRBV3-2) with TRBJ1-5; no clear D. Germline lookup yields CDR1 LGHDT and CDR2 YNNKEL (reference sequence). V lost 1 base to trimming and J lost 2 bases, with 6 bases between them. The CDR3 runs 14 residues.

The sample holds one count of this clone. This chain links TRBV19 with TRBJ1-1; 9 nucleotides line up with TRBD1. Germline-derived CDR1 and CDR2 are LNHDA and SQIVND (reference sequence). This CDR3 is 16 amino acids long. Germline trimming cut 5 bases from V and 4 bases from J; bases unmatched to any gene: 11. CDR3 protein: CASSPHLGQGATEAFF. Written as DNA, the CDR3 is TGTGCCAGTAGTCCCCACTTGGGACAGGGCGCCACTGAAGCTTTCTTT. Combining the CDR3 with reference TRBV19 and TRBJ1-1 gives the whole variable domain DGGITQSPKYLFRKEGQNVTLSCEQNLNHDAMYWYRQDPGQGLRLIYYSQIVNDFQKGDIAEGYSVSREKKESFPLTVTSAQKNPTAFYLCASSPHLGQGATEAFFGQGTRLTVV.

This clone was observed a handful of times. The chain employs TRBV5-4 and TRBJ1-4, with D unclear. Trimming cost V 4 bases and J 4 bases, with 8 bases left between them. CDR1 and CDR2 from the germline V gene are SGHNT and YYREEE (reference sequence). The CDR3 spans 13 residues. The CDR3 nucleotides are TGTGCCAGCAGCCCGCAACTTAATGAAAAACTGTTTTTT. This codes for CASSPQLNEKLFF.

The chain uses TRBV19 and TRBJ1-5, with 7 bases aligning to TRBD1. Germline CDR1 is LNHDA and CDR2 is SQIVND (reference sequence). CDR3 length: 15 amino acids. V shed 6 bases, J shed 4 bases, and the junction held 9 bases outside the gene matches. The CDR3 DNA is TGTGCCAGTAGCTTTTGGACAGGTCAGAATCAGCCCCAGCATTTT. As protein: CASSFWTGQNQPQHF.

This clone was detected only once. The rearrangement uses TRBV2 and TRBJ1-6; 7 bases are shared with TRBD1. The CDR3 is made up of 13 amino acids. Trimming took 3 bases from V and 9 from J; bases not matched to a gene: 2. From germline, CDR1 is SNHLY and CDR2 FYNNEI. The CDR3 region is CASSDQGGSPLHF. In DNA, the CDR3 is TGTGCCAGCAGTGATCAGGGGGGTTCACCCCTCCACTTT.

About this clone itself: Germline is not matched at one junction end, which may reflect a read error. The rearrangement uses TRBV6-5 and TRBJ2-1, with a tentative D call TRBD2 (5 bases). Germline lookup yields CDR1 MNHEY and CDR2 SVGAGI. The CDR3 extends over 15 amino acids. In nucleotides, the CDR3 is TGTGCCAGCAGGTCCGGACTTAGGTCCTTCAATGAGCAGTTCTTC. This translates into CASRSGLRSFNEQFF.

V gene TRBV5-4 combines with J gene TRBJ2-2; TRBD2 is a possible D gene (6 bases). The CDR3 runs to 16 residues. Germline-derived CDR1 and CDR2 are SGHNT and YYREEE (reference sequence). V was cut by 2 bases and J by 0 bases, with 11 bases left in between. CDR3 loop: CASSFGLHSNTGELFF. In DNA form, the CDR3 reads TGTGCCAGCAGCTTTGGACTACATTCGAACACCGGGGAGCTGTTTTTT.

CDR3 nucleotides: TGTGCCAGCAGCCAGTGGACAGGGGTGGCTCGAAAACTGTTTTTT. Amino acid sequence: CASSQWTGVARKLFF. The V call is TRBV3-1 (or the pseudogene TRBV3-2), the J call TRBJ1-4; 9 bases agree with TRBD1. This CDR3 has 15 residues. The V segment lost 3 bases and the J segment 10 bases; nucleotides outside the gene matches: 9. CDR1 LGHDT and CDR2 YNNKEL come from the germline V gene (reference sequence).

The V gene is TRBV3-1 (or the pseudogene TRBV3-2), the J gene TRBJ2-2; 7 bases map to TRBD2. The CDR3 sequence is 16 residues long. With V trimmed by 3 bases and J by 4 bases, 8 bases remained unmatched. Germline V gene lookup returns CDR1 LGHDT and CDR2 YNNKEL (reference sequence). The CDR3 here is CASSQGGARITGELFF. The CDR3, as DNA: TGTGCCAGCAGCCAGGGAGGGGCCAGGATCACCGGGGAGCTGTTTTTT.

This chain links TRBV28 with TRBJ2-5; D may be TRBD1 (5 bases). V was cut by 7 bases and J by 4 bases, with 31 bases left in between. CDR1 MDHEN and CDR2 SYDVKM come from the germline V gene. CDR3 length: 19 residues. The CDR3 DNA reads TGTGCCAGCACGTCCTCTCTGCATCCCGGACAAATAAGACGAGAGACCCAGTACTTC. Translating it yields CASTSSLHPGQIRRETQYF.

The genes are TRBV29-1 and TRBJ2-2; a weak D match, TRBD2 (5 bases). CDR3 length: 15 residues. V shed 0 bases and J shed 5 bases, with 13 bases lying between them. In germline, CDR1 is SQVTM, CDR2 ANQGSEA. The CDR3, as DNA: TGCAGCGTTGAAGATTTATCCCCGGGGACCGGGGAGCTGTTTTTT. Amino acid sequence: CSVEDLSPGTGELFF.

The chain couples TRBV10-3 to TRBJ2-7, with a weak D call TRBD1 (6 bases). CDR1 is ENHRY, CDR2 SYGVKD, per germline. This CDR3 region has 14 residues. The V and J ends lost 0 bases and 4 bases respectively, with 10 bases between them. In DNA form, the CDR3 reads TGTGCCATCAGTGAGTCGGGACAAATATACGAGCAGTACTTC. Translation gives CAISESGQIYEQYF.

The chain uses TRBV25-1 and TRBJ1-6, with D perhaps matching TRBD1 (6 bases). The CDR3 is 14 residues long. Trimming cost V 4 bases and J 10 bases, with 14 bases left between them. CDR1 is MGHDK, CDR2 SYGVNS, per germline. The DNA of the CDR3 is TGTGCCAGCAGTGTGGGCCCAGGGGTATCACCCCTCCACTTT. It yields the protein CASSVGPGVSPLHF.

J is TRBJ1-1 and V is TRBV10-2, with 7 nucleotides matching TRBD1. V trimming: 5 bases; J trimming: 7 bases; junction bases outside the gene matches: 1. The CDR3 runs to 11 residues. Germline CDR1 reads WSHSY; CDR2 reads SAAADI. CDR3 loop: CASSQGVEAFF. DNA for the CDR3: TGCGCCAGCAGTCAGGGGGTTGAAGCTTTCTTT.